Given below is one T cell receptor (beta chain) in context. The record originates from a study of blood T cell repertoires in COVID-19. The protocol was immunoSEQ multiplex PCR, while the TCRdb copy is restricted to in-frame clones and leaves out a portion. This table has 45,000 or so clones, about 85% appearing once. V dropped 2 bases and J dropped 0; count of bases not matched to a gene: 2. CDR1 MDHEN and CDR2 SYDVKM come from the germline V gene. The CDR3 spans 17 residues. This clonotype was sampled from an elderly woman with acute or convalescent COVID-19. Sequences were obtained from peripheral blood. The V and J genes are TRBV28 and TRBJ2-6; TRBD2 matches at 9 bases. Here the CDR3 DNA reads TGTGCCAGCAGTTTACTAGCGGGGTCCTCTGGGGCCAACGTCCTGACTTTC. Translating gives CASSLLAGSSGANVLTF. Full variable domain (missing parts from reference TRBV28 and TRBJ2-6): DVKVTQSSRYLVKRTGEKVFLECVQDMDHENMFWYRQDPGLGLRLIYFSYDVKMKEKGDIPEGYSVSREKKERFSLILESASTNQTSMYLCASSLLAGSSGANVLTFGAGSRLTVL.